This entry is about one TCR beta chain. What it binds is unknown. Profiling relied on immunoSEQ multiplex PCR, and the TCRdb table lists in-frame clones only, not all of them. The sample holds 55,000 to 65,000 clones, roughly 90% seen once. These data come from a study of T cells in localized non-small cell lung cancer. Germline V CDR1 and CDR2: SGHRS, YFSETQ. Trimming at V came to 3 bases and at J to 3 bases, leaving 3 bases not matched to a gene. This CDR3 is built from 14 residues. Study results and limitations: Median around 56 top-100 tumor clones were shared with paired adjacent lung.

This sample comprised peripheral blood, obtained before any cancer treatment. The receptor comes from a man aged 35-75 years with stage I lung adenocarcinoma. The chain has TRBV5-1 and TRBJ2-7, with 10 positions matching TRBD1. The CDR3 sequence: CASSSGTGVYEQYF. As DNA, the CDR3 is TGCGCCAGCAGCTCCGGGACAGGGGTCTACGAGCAGTACTTC. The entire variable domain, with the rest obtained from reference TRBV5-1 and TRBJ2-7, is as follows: KAGVTQTPRYLIKTRGQQVTLSCSPISGHRSVSWYQQTPGQGLQFLFEYFSETQRNKGNFPGRFSGRQFSNSRSEMNVSTLELGDSALYLCASSSGTGVYEQYFGPGTRLTVT.